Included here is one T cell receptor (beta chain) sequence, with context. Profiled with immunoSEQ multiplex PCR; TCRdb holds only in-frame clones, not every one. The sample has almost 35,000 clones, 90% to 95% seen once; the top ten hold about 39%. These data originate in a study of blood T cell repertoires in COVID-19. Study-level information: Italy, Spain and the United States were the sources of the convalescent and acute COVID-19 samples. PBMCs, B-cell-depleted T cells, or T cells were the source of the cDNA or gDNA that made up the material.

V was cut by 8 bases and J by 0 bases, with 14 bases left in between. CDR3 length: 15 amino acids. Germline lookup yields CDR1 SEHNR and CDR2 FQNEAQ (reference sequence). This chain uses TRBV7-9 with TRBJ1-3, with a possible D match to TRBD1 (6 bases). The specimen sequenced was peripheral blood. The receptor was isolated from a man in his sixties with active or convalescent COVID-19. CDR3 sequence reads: CASVRGAASGNTIYF. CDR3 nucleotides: TGTGCCAGCGTGCGGGGGGCCGCCTCTGGAAACACCATATATTTT.